This T cell receptor (beta chain) was observed in a study of T cell changes during pregnancy in multiple sclerosis. V was clipped by 7 bases and J by 5 bases, with 8 bases between them. In germline, CDR1 is MNHEY, CDR2 SMNVEV (reference sequence). The CDR3 runs 12 residues. The protocol was immunoSEQ multiplex PCR, while the TCRdb copy is restricted to in-frame clones and leaves out a portion. The table shows 100,000 or so clones, with 80% to 95% occurring only once. The sequence was obtained from a female donor with multiple sclerosis, enrolled in a pregnancy study. The starting material was peripheral blood, obtained in the second trimester of pregnancy. The V call is TRBV27, the J call TRBJ2-2, with unresolved D. The CDR3 DNA reads TGTGCCAGCACCGACTGGACCGGGGAGCTGTTTTTT. Translating gives CASTDWTGELFF.